The 12 T cell receptor beta chains below come from one sample, sequenced in a study of T-cell reconstitution after alpha-beta-depleted transplantation in children. Preparation of the TCRbeta library was carried out with unique molecular identifiers. TCRdb reprocessed the PCR reads via MiXCR and lists one record per CDR3 protein. The top ten clones hold about 2.4% of a sample with 240,000 or so distinct CDR3 sequences, about 12% of them seen once. The material was PBMCs from the stem cell graft donor, obtained from the stem cell graft. The receptors derive from a human donor who donated a stem cell graft to a child with acute lymphoblastic leukemia.

This clonotype came up many times. The chain uses TRBV29-1 and TRBJ1-1, with D perhaps TRBD1 (5 bases). This CDR3 is built from 13 residues. Between the trimmed V and J ends, which lost 3 bases and 8 bases, there was a span of 16 bases. The germline gives CDR1 SQVTM, CDR2 ANQGSEA. The chain's CDR3 is CSVEDGGGKEAFF. The CDR3 DNA reads TGCAGCGTTGAGGATGGGGGAGGGAAAGAAGCTTTCTTT.

This clonotype was seen ten or more times. The chain is built from TRBV6-2 or TRBV6-3 and TRBJ1-3; D gene unclear. This CDR3 comprises 18 residues. Germline V gene lookup returns CDR1 MNHEY and CDR2 SVGEGT. V dropped 2 bases and J dropped 1 base, with 18 bases sitting between them. As DNA, the CDR3 is TGTGCCAGCAGTTACGAAGCGTACTTCTTTTCTTCTGGAAACACCATATATTTT. Amino acids: CASSYEAYFFSSGNTIYF.

About this clonotype: This may be a read error: a much more frequent sequence differs by one nucleotide. The V gene is TRBV7-9, the J gene TRBJ2-7, with a possible D match to TRBD2 (6 bases). CDR1 SEHNR and CDR2 FQNEAQ come from the germline V gene (reference sequence). This CDR3 has 15 residues. Between the trimmed V and J ends, which lost 5 bases and 3 bases, there was a span of 17 bases. The CDR3 nucleotides read TGTGCCAGCAGCCCATACCAGTTGGGGGGCTACGAGCAGTACTTC. Translated: CASSPYQLGGYEQYF.

The rearrangement links TRBV6-1 to TRBJ2-1; D is undetermined. Trimming cost V 5 bases and J 0 bases, with 14 bases left between them. The CDR3 has 16 residues. The germline CDR1 and CDR2 sequences are MNHNS and SASEGT. CDR3 region: CASSLTGWSSYNEQFF. The CDR3 coding sequence is TGTGCCAGCAGTCTTACGGGCTGGAGCTCCTACAATGAGCAGTTCTTC.

This clonotype was seen a handful of times. The chain employs TRBV2 and TRBJ1-1; tentative D call: TRBD1 (6 bases). This CDR3 has 11 residues. Between the trimmed V and J ends, which lost 4 bases and 6 bases, there was a span of 6 bases. The germline V gene encodes CDR1 SNHLY and CDR2 FYNNEI. CDR3 nucleotides: TGTGCCAGCAGTGCAGGGGCTGAAGCTTTCTTT. Protein product: CASSAGAEAFF.

This clonotype was recorded many times. The V gene is TRBV28, the J gene TRBJ2-3; 10 positions match TRBD2. The CDR3 has 16 residues. Germline CDR1 MDHEN, CDR2 SYDVKM. The trim removed 2 bases at V and 4 bases at J, leaving 6 bases unmatched. CDR3 in DNA: TGTGCCAGCAGTTTAATAACTAGCGGGATCTCAGATACGCAGTATTTT. It translates to CASSLITSGISDTQYF.

CDR3 in DNA: TGTGCCAGTACTCTAACCGGGACTAGCTTCAATGAGCAGTTCTTC. Protein product: CASTLTGTSFNEQFF. V usage is TRBV19 and J usage is TRBJ2-1; 9 bases are shared with TRBD2. The CDR3 is made up of 15 amino acids. Trimming took 7 bases from V and 6 from J; bases not matched to a gene: 10. The germline CDR1 and CDR2 sequences are LNHDA and SQIVND (reference sequence).

This clonotype appeared a few times. The V gene is TRBV4-3, the J gene TRBJ1-5, with 9 bases aligning to TRBD1. The CDR3 runs 15 residues. The V gene end was trimmed by 3 bases and the J gene end by 5 bases; junction bases not matched to a gene: 5. CDR1 is LGHNA, CDR2 YSLEER, per germline. The CDR3: CASSQGDRVDQPQHF. The CDR3 region has the DNA TGCGCCAGCAGCCAGGGGGACAGGGTTGATCAGCCCCAGCATTTT.

This clonotype was seen ten or more times. V is TRBV4-3 and J is TRBJ2-1; 9 bases agree with TRBD1. Germline lookup yields CDR1 LGHNA and CDR2 YSLEER. The CDR3 is made up of 16 amino acids. V gave up 4 bases and J gave up 1 base; unmatched junction bases: 5. DNA of the CDR3: TGCGCCAGCAGCCGAGGGACAGGGCCATCCTACAATGAGCAGTTCTTC. Translating gives CASSRGTGPSYNEQFF.

This clonotype was detected many times. J is TRBJ1-1 and V is TRBV20-1, with D possibly matching TRBD1 (6 bases). This CDR3 has 15 residues. V shed 6 bases and J shed 4 bases, with 21 bases lying between them. CDR1 DFQATT and CDR2 SNEGSKA come from the germline V gene (reference sequence). CDR3 sequence: CSAQTSIGQFTEAFF. In DNA form, the CDR3 reads TGCAGTGCGCAGACTTCGATTGGACAGTTCACTGAAGCTTTCTTT.

The chain carries TRBV6-2 or TRBV6-3 and TRBJ2-1; TRBD2 might be the D (6 bases). The CDR3 runs to 15 residues. CDR1 and CDR2 from the germline V gene are MNHEY and SVGEGT. V was pared by 4 bases and J by 0 bases, with 10 bases between. The CDR3 protein is CASSWRESSYNEQFF. The CDR3 nucleotides read TGTGCCAGCAGTTGGAGGGAGAGCTCCTACAATGAGCAGTTCTTC.

This clonotype showed up many times. The V call is TRBV6-1, the J call TRBJ1-3; D ambiguous. Germline V gives CDR1 MNHNS, CDR2 SASEGT. The CDR3 is 13 amino acids. V gave up 8 bases and J gave up 0 bases, with 8 bases separating them. The CDR3 coding sequence is TGTGCCAGCTTCCGCCACTCTGGAAACACCATATATTTT. Amino acids: CASFRHSGNTIYF.